In its sample, the clone carrying this T cell receptor (beta chain) was seen many times. What it binds is unknown. 2 million PBMCs stored at -80 C were the source of the unsorted libraries. Synthesis of cDNA used 5'RACE (with 10-nucleotide random UMIs). TCRdb analysed the 5' RACE reads with MiXCR anew, one entry per CDR3 protein. The table includes tens of thousands of distinct CDR3 sequences, approximately 2.8% detected once. The sample originates from a study of neurological immune-mediated disorders. The study, taken as a whole, reports: The study found no CDR3 amino acid sequences shared by expanded clones across subjects, suggesting private repertoires in all groups.

This CDR3 spans 15 amino acids. Germline trimming cut 3 bases from V and 6 bases from J; bases unmatched to any gene: 5. Germline V gene data show CDR1 as KGHDR and CDR2 as SFDVKD. The sequence was obtained from a woman aged 25-40 years with multiple sclerosis. The sequencing sample was made of PBMCs. V is TRBV24-1 and J is TRBJ2-2, with TRBD2 matching 8 bases. CDR3 sequence (DNA): TGTGCCACCAGTGATCCGGGACTAGAGTCCGGGGAGCTGTTTTTT. Its translation is CATSDPGLESGELFF.